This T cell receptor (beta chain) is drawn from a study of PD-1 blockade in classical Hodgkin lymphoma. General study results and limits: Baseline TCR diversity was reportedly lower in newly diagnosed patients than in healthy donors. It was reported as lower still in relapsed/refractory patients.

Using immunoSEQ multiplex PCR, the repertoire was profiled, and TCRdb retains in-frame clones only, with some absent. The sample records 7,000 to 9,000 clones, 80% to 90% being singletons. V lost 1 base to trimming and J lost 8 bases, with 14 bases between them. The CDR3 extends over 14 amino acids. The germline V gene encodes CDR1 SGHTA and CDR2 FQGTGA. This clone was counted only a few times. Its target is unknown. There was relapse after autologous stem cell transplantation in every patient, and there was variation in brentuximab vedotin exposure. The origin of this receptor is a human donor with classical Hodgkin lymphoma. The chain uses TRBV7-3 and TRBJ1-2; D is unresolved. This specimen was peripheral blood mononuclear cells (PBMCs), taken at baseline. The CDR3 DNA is TGTGCCAGCAGCTTAAGTAGTACCGGGCAGGGCTACACCTTC. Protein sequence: CASSLSSTGQGYTF.